Listed here are 15 T cell receptor beta chains from one sample, sequenced in a study of T cells in Graves' hyperthyroidism and ophthalmopathy. There were TCR beta CDR3 regions amplified from RNA transcripts. During a first-round RT-PCR of the TCR CDR3, the HTBI primer set was used. One entry per CDR3 protein, called by TCRdb with MiXCR from the multiplex PCR reads. The sample consists of under 650,000 distinct CDR3 sequences, about 17% of them appearing once. Sequenced sample: blood. These TCRs come from a young woman with Graves' hyperthyroidism.

This clonotype was detected many times. This sequence joins TRBV7-2 and TRBJ1-5, with D unresolved. V lost 1 base and J 0 bases, leaving 13 bases between the germline ends. The CDR3 extends over 17 amino acids. Germline CDR1 SGHTA, CDR2 FQGNSA. In DNA, the CDR3 is TGTGCCAGCAGCTTAGTGGGCGCTTACTATAGCAATCAGCCCCAGCATTTT. It yields the protein CASSLVGAYYSNQPQHF.

This clonotype has ten or more counts. The genes are TRBV5-8 and TRBJ2-2; D assignment may be TRBD1 or TRBD2 (5 bases each). This CDR3 has 18 residues. CDR1 SGHTS and CDR2 YDEGEE come from the germline V gene. V lost 4 bases and J lost 5, with 24 bases in between. CDR3 nucleotides: TGTGCCAGCAGCATACCCCGCGGTTGGGGGACCACAACCGGGGAGCTGTTTTTT. Its translation is CASSIPRGWGTTTGELFF.

This clonotype was counted ten times or more. This sequence joins TRBV6-2 or TRBV6-3 and TRBJ2-7; either TRBD1 or TRBD2 may fit D (5 bases each). The germline V gene encodes CDR1 MNHEY and CDR2 SVGEGT. The CDR3 has 17 residues. Between the trimmed V and J ends, which lost 2 bases and 4 bases, there was a span of 21 bases. The CDR3 protein is CASSYGWDQPRVYEQYF. The CDR3 coding sequence is TGTGCCAGCAGTTACGGTTGGGACCAGCCACGGGTTTACGAGCAGTACTTC.

This clonotype was seen at least ten times. V is TRBV2 and J is TRBJ1-2; D may be TRBD1 (6 bases). The germline V gene has CDR1 SNHLY and CDR2 FYNNEI. The CDR3 spans 16 residues. Between the trimmed V and J ends, which lost 6 bases and 5 bases, there was a span of 22 bases. CDR3 coding DNA: TGTGCCAGCAGCCCCGACCCCATTGGACAGACGTATGGCTACACCTTC. Protein: CASSPDPIGQTYGYTF.

This clonotype was observed many times. The chain combines TRBV5-1 with TRBJ1-1; possible D gene TRBD1, 5 bases. V was cut by 4 bases and J by 4 bases, with 8 bases left in between. The CDR3 is 12 residues long. The germline gives CDR1 SGHRS, CDR2 YFSETQ. The DNA of the CDR3 is TGCGCCAGCAGCGGAGGGACCACTGAAGCTTTCTTT. Translated, it gives CASSGGTTEAFF.

This clonotype was counted a single time. This sequence joins TRBV28 and TRBJ2-5; TRBD2 matches 7 bases. V shed 2 bases and J 4 bases; nucleotides not matched to a gene: 4. The germline V gene encodes CDR1 MDHEN and CDR2 SYDVKM. This CDR3 spans 14 amino acids. CDR3 bases: TGTGCCAGCAGTTTAACGCGGACTAGAGAGACCCAGTACTTC. Protein: CASSLTRTRETQYF.

This sequence joins TRBV6-2 or TRBV6-3 and TRBJ2-7, with unresolved D. V was clipped by 8 bases and J by 0 bases, with 8 bases between them. In germline, CDR1 is MNHEY, CDR2 SVGEGT. This CDR3 region has 12 residues. This CDR3 is CASRHHSYEQYF. DNA for the CDR3: TGTGCCAGCCGACATCACTCCTACGAGCAGTACTTC.

To note about this clonotype: This may stem from a read error, because a much larger clone lies one nucleotide away. This chain joins TRBV7-2 and TRBJ2-5; 8 bases line up with TRBD1. Germline V gene lookup returns CDR1 SGHTA and CDR2 FQGNSA. CDR3 length equals 14 residues. The ends lost 10 bases at V and 5 bases at J; junction bases unmatched: 12. In DNA, the CDR3 is TGTGCCATGAGCCGCGGGGCAGGGGGCGAGACCCAGTACTTC. Translation gives CAMSRGAGGETQYF.

Only a few counts were recorded for this clonotype. The chain employs TRBV7-6 and TRBJ2-7; TRBD1 agrees at 11 bases. CDR3 size: 15 residues. The germline gives CDR1 SGHVS, CDR2 FNYEAQ. V dropped 5 bases and J dropped 7; count of bases not matched to a gene: 10. CDR3 region: CASSRRDRGFEEQYF. The CDR3, as DNA: TGTGCCAGCAGCCGAAGGGACAGGGGGTTTGAAGAGCAGTACTTC. Looking up the rest from reference TRBV7-6 and TRBJ2-7 gives the full variable domain: GAGVSQSPRYKVTKRGQDVALRCDPISGHVSLYWYRQALGQGPEFLTYFNYEAQQDKSGLPNDRFSAERPEGSISTLTIQRTEQRDSAMYRCASSRRDRGFEEQYFGPGTRLTVT.

The chain links TRBV20-1 to TRBJ2-5; D ambiguous. Trimming removed 5 bases from V and 2 bases from J, with 15 bases in between. The CDR3 extends over 14 amino acids. CDR1 is DFQATT, CDR2 SNEGSKA, per germline (reference sequence). DNA for the CDR3: TGCAGTGCTGCAAAAGAGGTTTTGCAAGAGACCCAGTACTTC. This translates into CSAAKEVLQETQYF.

This clonotype appeared a few times. The gene calls are TRBV30 and TRBJ1-2, with 9 bases fitting TRBD1. Trimming removed 0 bases from V and 8 bases from J; junction bases left unmatched: 7. The CDR3 totals 14 residues. Germline V gene lookup returns CDR1 GTSNPN and CDR2 SVGIG (reference sequence). Here the CDR3 reads CAWSVRGQGDGYTF. As DNA, the CDR3 is TGTGCCTGGAGTGTAAGGGGACAGGGCGACGGCTACACCTTC.

This clonotype appeared many times. The CDR3 coding sequence is TGTGCCAGCAGTTTTTGGTCAGCCACTGAGCAGTTCTTC. The encoded protein is CASSFWSATEQFF. The chain combines TRBV2 with TRBJ2-1; D not certain. This CDR3 contains 13 residues. CDR1 and CDR2 (germline): SNHLY, FYNNEI. Trimming took off 5 bases at V and 9 bases at J, with 14 bases between the two ends.

This clonotype was counted ten times or more. This rearrangement joins TRBV11-2 to TRBJ2-7; 11 nucleotides align to TRBD2. The CDR3 runs to 17 residues. J was trimmed by 4 bases and V by 2 bases; bases with no gene match: 10. The germline gives CDR1 SGHAT, CDR2 FQNNGV. The CDR3 protein is CASSLLLAGVGVYEQYF. CDR3 bases: TGTGCCAGCAGCTTACTACTAGCGGGAGTAGGAGTTTACGAGCAGTACTTC.

This clonotype showed up many times. The chain joins TRBV11-3 to TRBJ1-5; D is unclear. The germline V gene encodes CDR1 SGHNT and CDR2 YENEEA. The CDR3 loop spans 20 amino acids. The V gene lost 4 bases and the J gene lost 3 bases, with 28 bases spanning the gap. The CDR3 spells CASSSFFRGFSSENNQPQHF. The CDR3 nucleotides read TGTGCCAGCAGCTCATTCTTTCGGGGATTTAGTAGTGAAAACAATCAGCCCCAGCATTTT.

This sequence joins TRBV3-1 and TRBJ2-5; 7 bases are a match to TRBD1. Germline V gives CDR1 LGHDT, CDR2 YNNKEL (reference sequence). The ends lost 2 bases at V and 0 bases at J; junction bases unmatched: 15. The CDR3 extends over 19 amino acids. CDR3 loop: CASSQLRWVDRAYQETQYF. The CDR3 DNA sequence: TGTGCCAGCAGCCAACTTAGGTGGGTCGACAGGGCGTACCAAGAGACCCAGTACTTC.